The T cell receptor (beta chain) described here comes from a study of blood T cell repertoires in COVID-19. At the level of the study: Sites in the United States, Italy and Spain provided acute and convalescent COVID-19 samples. PBMCs, B-cell-depleted T cells, or T cells provided the cDNA or gDNA that made up the material.

Under the authors' procedure: Estimation of nucleated cell counts relied on the amplification of reference gene primers. Here immunoSEQ multiplex PCR was the method, and the copy in TCRdb shows in-frame clones only, minus some. The V and J calls and clone size are taken from that table; D and trimming were inferred from the DNA. The sample lists about 45,000 clones, around nine tenths occurring once. Germline loops: CDR1 SGHTA, CDR2 FQGNSA. The germline V and J ends were trimmed by 1 base and 1 base, with 7 bases remaining between them. This CDR3 spans 15 amino acids. This clonotype was obtained from a human donor in a cohort sampled during active COVID-19. The sample was peripheral blood. The V and J genes are TRBV7-2 and TRBJ2-2; D remains ambiguous. CDR3 residues: CASSLGDKNTGELFF. The CDR3 region has the DNA TGTGCCAGCAGCTTAGGAGACAAGAACACCGGGGAGCTGTTTTTT. Filled out from reference TRBV7-2 and TRBJ2-2, the complete variable domain reads GAGVSQSPSNKVTEKGKDVELRCDPISGHTALYWYRQSLGQGLEFLIYFQGNSAPDKSGLPSDRFSAERTGGSVSTLTIQRTQQEDSAVYLCASSLGDKNTGELFFGEGSRLTVL.